These 22 T cell receptor beta chains were sequenced from one sample in a study of OX40 agonist ivuxolimab in advanced cancers. Repertoires were generated with immunoSEQ multiplex PCR, while TCRdb's copy carries only in-frame clones and drops some. The sample records approximately 40,000 clones, 92% being singletons. The sequencing here drew on CD4+ or CD8+ T cells sorted from blood, taken in a trial of the OX40 agonist ivuxolimab. All receptors come from an adult with an advanced solid tumor such as melanoma, head and neck, liver or kidney cancer.

The chain carries TRBV5-1 and TRBJ2-7; 7 bases match TRBD1. Germline CDR1 is SGHRS and CDR2 is YFSETQ. The V and J ends lost 0 bases and 7 bases, in that order; junction bases with no gene match: 7. The CDR3 consists of 14 residues. The CDR3 sequence is CASSLGTGVGEQYF. The CDR3 DNA reads as TGCGCCAGCAGCTTGGGGACAGGCGTCGGGGAGCAGTACTTC.

This clone has just one count. J is TRBJ2-7 and V is TRBV6-5; 8 nucleotides line up with TRBD1. The V gene end was trimmed by 6 bases and the J gene end by 7 bases; junction bases not matched to a gene: 11. There are 14 residues in the CDR3. Germline V CDR1 and CDR2: MNHEY, SVGAGI. CDR3 loop: CASRETGVLDEQYV. In DNA, the CDR3 is TGTGCCAGCAGGGAGACAGGGGTCCTGGATGAGCAGTACGTC.

The chain is built from TRBV7-2 and TRBJ1-2; D unclear. The CDR3 covers 13 residues. Trimming removed 1 base from V and 4 bases from J, with 7 bases in between. CDR1 SGHTA and CDR2 FQGNSA come from the germline V gene. The CDR3, as DNA: TGTGCCAGCAGCTTAGGGCCGATCTATGGCTACACCTTC. This encodes CASSLGPIYGYTF.

The V gene is TRBV2, the J gene TRBJ1-5; D is possibly TRBD1 (6 bases). There are 17 residues in the CDR3. Germline lookup yields CDR1 SNHLY and CDR2 FYNNEI. Trimming pared 4 bases from V and 0 bases from J, leaving 16 bases between. The CDR3 DNA reads as TGTGCCAGCAGTGCCGGCAGGGGAGACTATAGCAATCAGCCCCAGCATTTT. This translates into CASSAGRGDYSNQPQHF.

The chain has TRBV5-1 and TRBJ2-5, with D tentatively TRBD2 (5 bases). V gave up 2 bases and J gave up 4 bases, with 12 bases separating them. Germline CDR1 SGHRS, CDR2 YFSETQ. The CDR3 contains 14 residues. CDR3 DNA sequence: TGCGCCAGCAGCTTCGCAGCGGCCCGAGAGACCCAGTACTTC. Encoded protein: CASSFAAARETQYF.

This rearrangement joins TRBV7-7 to TRBJ2-3, with D unresolved. Germline CDR1 is SSHAT and CDR2 is FNYEAQ (reference sequence). V was shortened by 3 bases and J by 6 bases, with 10 bases between the two germline ends. The CDR3 consists of 13 residues. CDR3 amino acids: CASSFLVGDTQYF. CDR3 DNA: TGTGCCAGCAGCTTTTTAGTCGGTGATACGCAGTATTTT.

The CDR3 here is CASSSWTGHTYEQYF. In nucleotides, the CDR3 is TGTGCCAGCAGTTCATGGACAGGGCATACCTACGAGCAGTACTTC. The chain employs TRBV28 and TRBJ2-7; 8 positions agree with TRBD1. Germline V gene sequence: CDR1 MDHEN, CDR2 SYDVKM. The CDR3 loop spans 15 amino acids. V was clipped by 4 bases and J by 2 bases; unmatched bases: 7.

The rearrangement joins TRBV9 to TRBJ2-3; 11 bases align to TRBD2. This CDR3 is 16 amino acids long. In germline, CDR1 is SGDLS, CDR2 YYNGEE. V lost 0 bases to trimming and J lost 5 bases; unmatched junction nucleotides: 5. CDR3 coding DNA: TGTGCCAGCAGCGTAGAGGCCCTAGCGGGAGGAGATACGCAGTATTTT. This codes for CASSVEALAGGDTQYF. Drawing the rest from reference TRBV9 and TRBJ2-3, the complete variable domain is DSGVTQTPKHLITATGQRVTLRCSPRSGDLSVYWYQQSLDQGLQFLIQYYNGEERAKGNILERFSAQQFPDLHSELNLSSLELGDSALYFCASSVEALAGGDTQYFGPGTRLTVL.

The CDR3 coding sequence is TGTGCCAGCAGCGTAACCAGCAATCAGCCCCAGCATTTT. Its translation is CASSVTSNQPQHF. The V and J genes are TRBV9 and TRBJ1-5; no reliable D call. From germline, CDR1 is SGDLS and CDR2 YYNGEE. This CDR3 contains 13 residues. V was trimmed by 1 base and J by 1 base, leaving 3 bases between them. The entire variable domain, with the rest obtained from reference TRBV9 and TRBJ1-5, is as follows: DSGVTQTPKHLITATGQRVTLRCSPRSGDLSVYWYQQSLDQGLQFLIQYYNGEERAKGNILERFSAQQFPDLHSELNLSSLELGDSALYFCASSVTSNQPQHFGDGTRLSIL.

The gene calls are TRBV19 and TRBJ1-2, with unresolved D. The CDR3 totals 14 residues. Germline assignment: CDR1 LNHDA and CDR2 SQIVND (reference sequence). Trimming cost V 5 bases and J 6 bases, with 16 bases left between them. CDR3 sequence (DNA): TGTGCCAGTAGTCATGGACGGTTTTGGGATGGCTACACCTTC. It is translated as CASSHGRFWDGYTF.

The chain links TRBV9 to TRBJ2-5; 13 bases are a match to TRBD2. After removal of 3 bases from V and 5 bases from J, the junction contained 7 bases not matched to a gene. Germline lookup yields CDR1 SGDLS and CDR2 YYNGEE. CDR3 length: 16 residues. CDR3 in amino acids: CASSAGTSGIGETQYF. The CDR3 DNA follows: TGTGCCAGCAGCGCCGGGACTAGCGGGATAGGTGAGACCCAGTACTTC.

CDR3 loop: CASSSPSRPQPQHF. CDR3 nucleotides: TGTGCCAGCAGTTCCCCTTCCCGGCCACAGCCCCAGCATTTT. This rearrangement joins TRBV28 to TRBJ1-5; D uncertain. Germline loops: CDR1 MDHEN, CDR2 SYDVKM. The length of the CDR3 is 14 residues. V lost 4 bases and J 7 bases, leaving 14 bases between the germline ends.

Details on this clone: The sample carries other DNA sequences with the same CDR3. The chain is built from TRBV6-5 and TRBJ2-2, with a possible D match to TRBD1 (6 bases). The V end lost 5 bases, the J end lost 5 bases, and 12 bases lay between the germline ends. The V gene's germline CDR1 is MNHEY and CDR2 SVGAGI. This CDR3 is 14 amino acids long. CDR3 DNA sequence: TGTGCCAGCAGTGTAACAGGGATTACCGGGGAGCTGTTTTTT. Translating gives CASSVTGITGELFF.

CDR3 DNA: TGTGCCAGCAGCGCGGACATTTACACTGAAGCTTTCTTT. Amino acid sequence: CASSADIYTEAFF. V is TRBV9 and J is TRBJ1-1, with D possibly matching TRBD1 (5 bases). There are 13 residues in the CDR3. Trimming removed 3 bases at V and 3 bases at J, with 9 bases between. The germline V gene encodes CDR1 SGDLS and CDR2 YYNGEE. The full variable domain, rest sourced from reference TRBV9 and TRBJ1-1, is DSGVTQTPKHLITATGQRVTLRCSPRSGDLSVYWYQQSLDQGLQFLIQYYNGEERAKGNILERFSAQQFPDLHSELNLSSLELGDSALYFCASSADIYTEAFFGQGTRLTVV.

With regard to this clone: Other DNA sequences in this sample translate to the same CDR3. The chain recombines TRBV11-2 with TRBJ2-1, with D unresolved. Germline V lookup: CDR1 SGHAT, CDR2 FQNNGV. The CDR3 runs 15 residues. Trimming left V 5 bases short and J 6 bases short, with 17 bases between. The DNA of the CDR3 is TGTGCCAGCAGCCGCCCCAGAGAAGTCCGCAATGAGCAGTTCTTC. Translation: CASSRPREVRNEQFF. Full variable domain (outside the CDR3, taken from reference TRBV11-2 and TRBJ2-1): EAGVAQSPRYKIIEKRQSVAFWCNPISGHATLYWYQQILGQGPKLLIQFQNNGVVDDSQLPKDRFSAERLKGVDSTLKIQPAKLEDSAVYLCASSRPREVRNEQFFGPGTRLTVL.

The chain is built from TRBV5-6 and TRBJ2-5; the match to TRBD1 covers 11 bases. CDR1 and CDR2 from the germline V gene are SGHDT and YYEEEE. V shed 4 bases and J 5 bases; nucleotides not matched to a gene: 7. This CDR3 contains 15 residues. The CDR3 nucleotides read TGTGCCAGCAGCGACTGGACAGGGGGCGCCGAGACCCAGTACTTC. Translating gives CASSDWTGGAETQYF.

The V and J genes are TRBV7-9 and TRBJ2-5, with D possibly being TRBD1 or TRBD2 (5 bases each). The J call may be wrong; the DNA end is better matched by TRBJ2-7. Germline assignment: CDR1 SEHNR and CDR2 FQNEAQ (reference sequence). CDR3 length: 18 residues. The CDR3 loop is CASSLGSGTQKVSYEQYF. The CDR3 DNA sequence: TGTGCCAGCAGCTTAGGGTCCGGGACCCAAAAGGTCTCCTACGAGCAGTACTTC.

Note on this clone: An end of the junction does not agree with germline; a read error may underlie this. This chain uses TRBV18 with TRBJ1-1; D not resolved. Germline loops: CDR1 KGHSH, CDR2 LQKENI. The CDR3 is 13 amino acids. CDR3 in amino acids: CASSLSSNNEAFF. The DNA for the CDR3 is TGTGCCAGTTCGTTAAGTTCTAACAATGAAGCTTTCTTT. Supplemented by reference TRBV18 and TRBJ1-1, the full variable domain reads NAGVMQNPRHLVRRRGQEARLRCSPMKGHSHVYWYRQLPEEGLKFMVYLQKENIIDESGMPKERFSAEFPKEGPSILRIQQVVRGDSAAYFCASSLSSNNEAFFGQGTRLTVV.

The V and J genes are TRBV4-1 and TRBJ2-3, with D tentatively TRBD2 (5 bases). Germline V lookup: CDR1 MGHRA, CDR2 YSYEKL. Trimming took 10 bases from V and 0 from J, leaving 17 bases between them. The length of the CDR3 is 15 residues. CDR3 DNA sequence: TGCGCCACGGCGGAGCGGATCACTAGCACAGATACGCAGTATTTT. Its translation: CATAERITSTDTQYF.

The rearrangement uses TRBV7-1 and TRBJ2-1, with a tentative D call TRBD1 (6 bases). TRBV7-1 is an open reading frame, and its role is uncertain. Trimming took off 2 bases at V and 6 bases at J, with 8 bases between the two ends. The CDR3 length is 13 residues. This CDR3 reads CASSSTQGNEQFF. CDR3 sequence (DNA): TGTGCCAGCAGCTCAACACAGGGCAATGAGCAGTTCTTC.

The chain carries TRBV4-2 and TRBJ2-2, with D unresolved. Germline V gives CDR1 LGHNA, CDR2 YNFKEQ. Trimming cost V 3 bases and J 4 bases, with 6 bases left between them. This CDR3 comprises 13 residues. CDR3 in amino acids: CASSQDLTGELFF. CDR3 DNA: TGTGCCAGCAGCCAGGACCTCACCGGGGAGCTGTTTTTT.

This clone occurred once. The rearrangement uses TRBV2 and TRBJ1-5, with D unclear. CDR3 length: 12 amino acids. The germline V and J ends were trimmed by 6 bases and 4 bases, with 7 bases remaining between them. CDR1 is SNHLY and CDR2 is FYNNEI in the germline V gene. The CDR3 region is CASSAWNQPQHF. The CDR3 DNA reads TGTGCCAGCAGCGCCTGGAATCAGCCCCAGCATTTT.